Following are 7 T cell receptor beta chains from one sample sequenced in a study of blood T cells in healthy people across ages (dated by TCRdb to the mid-2010s). Preparation of the library involved 5' RACE. The instrument given in TCRdb is Illumina HiSeq 2500. A second roughly 7 to 11 cycle PCR used a sample-barcoded 5' primer and a J-beta primer mix. The public reads were reanalyzed by TCRdb: fastp trimming at Q25, MiXCR alignment, in-frame beta chains only. Here each entry gathers all rows of one CDR3 protein and keeps the most common genes and DNA. The sample table records about 1.7 million distinct CDR3 sequences; 28% of these occur just once. 7.7% of the sample is taken by the ten largest. The sample taken for sequencing was blood. All receptors derive from a young woman in good health.

This clonotype was recorded a few times. The rearrangement links TRBV7-9 to TRBJ2-3; D is uncertain. This CDR3 comprises 10 residues. Trimming cost V 7 bases and J 4 bases, with 3 bases left between them. CDR1 and CDR2 (germline): SEHNR, FQNEAQ (reference sequence). The CDR3: CASTADTQYF. Written as DNA, the CDR3 is TGTGCCAGCACCGCAGATACGCAGTATTTT.

This clonotype was seen only a few times. This sequence joins TRBV28 and TRBJ2-3; 11 bases are shared with TRBD2. CDR1 and CDR2 (germline): MDHEN, SYDVKM. The CDR3 spans 16 residues. Losses at the gene ends were 8 bases for V and 0 bases for J; bases not matched to a gene: 7. CDR3 sequence (DNA): TGTGCCAGCGGAGTAGCGGGGGGGCCGAGCACAGATACGCAGTATTTT. Its translation: CASGVAGGPSTDTQYF.

The chain recombines TRBV19 with TRBJ2-7, with D possibly matching TRBD1 (5 bases). Germline assignment: CDR1 LNHDA and CDR2 SQIVND (reference sequence). V was clipped by 1 base and J by 6 bases, with 7 bases between them. This CDR3 contains 12 residues. The CDR3 DNA follows: TGTGCCAGTAGTATAGGGGGCAGCGAGCAGTACTTC. Translating it yields CASSIGGSEQYF.

The V and J genes are TRBV5-1 and TRBJ1-2, with D possibly being TRBD1 (5 bases). With 4 bases removed from V and 8 bases from J, the gap between germline ends came to 18 bases. This CDR3 comprises 14 residues. Germline CDR1 and CDR2: SGHRS and YFSETQ. The CDR3 protein is CASSPGPDTHGYTF. CDR3 in DNA: TGCGCCAGCAGCCCGGGACCGGATACACACGGCTACACCTTC.

This clonotype came up many times. V gene TRBV7-6 combines with J gene TRBJ2-7, with D unclear. V was trimmed by 4 bases and J by 7 bases, leaving 11 bases between them. Germline CDR1 and CDR2: SGHVS and FNYEAQ. The CDR3 is made up of 12 amino acids. For the CDR3, the DNA is TGTGCCAGCAGCTCCCCCTTTGGGGAGCAGTACTTC. It yields the protein CASSSPFGEQYF.

This chain links TRBV2 with TRBJ2-1, with 9 bases that match TRBD2. The CDR3 has 15 residues. Germline-derived CDR1 and CDR2 are SNHLY and FYNNEI. V lost 1 base, J lost 7 bases, and 5 bases stayed unmatched. In DNA form, the CDR3 reads TGTGCCAGCAGTGAAGAGGGACTAGCTCCGAATGAGCAGTTCTTC. It translates to CASSEEGLAPNEQFF.

This clonotype was detected a few times. The rearrangement uses TRBV12-3 or TRBV12-4 and TRBJ1-2; D might be TRBD1 (5 bases). The CDR3 extends over 15 amino acids. The V and J ends lost 6 bases and 4 bases respectively, with 18 bases between them. The CDR3 bases are TGTGCCAGCAGCACCGGGACCCAGGCTGGCTATGGCTACACCTTC. The encoded protein is CASSTGTQAGYGYTF.